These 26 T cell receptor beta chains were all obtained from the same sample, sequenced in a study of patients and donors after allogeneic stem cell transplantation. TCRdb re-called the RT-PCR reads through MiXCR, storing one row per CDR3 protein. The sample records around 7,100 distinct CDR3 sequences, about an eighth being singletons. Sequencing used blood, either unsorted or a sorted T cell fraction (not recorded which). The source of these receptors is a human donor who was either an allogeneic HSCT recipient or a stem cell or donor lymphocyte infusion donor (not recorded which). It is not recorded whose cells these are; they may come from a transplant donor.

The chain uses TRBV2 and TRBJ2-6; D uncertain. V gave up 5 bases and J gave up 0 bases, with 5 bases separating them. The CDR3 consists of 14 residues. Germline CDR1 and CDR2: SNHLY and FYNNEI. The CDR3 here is CASSPGSGANVLTF. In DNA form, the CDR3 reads TGTGCCAGCAGTCCAGGCTCTGGGGCCAACGTCCTGACTTTC.

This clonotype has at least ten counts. CDR3 residues: CSAREASGGMDTQYF. The CDR3 bases are TGCAGTGCTAGAGAGGCTAGCGGGGGGATGGATACGCAGTATTTT. The chain recombines TRBV20-1 with TRBJ2-3, with 11 nucleotides matching TRBD2. With 0 bases clipped from V and 6 bases from J, the junction kept 5 bases outside the gene matches. In germline, CDR1 is DFQATT, CDR2 SNEGSKA (reference sequence). CDR3 size: 15 residues.

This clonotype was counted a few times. In nucleotides, the CDR3 is TGTGCCAGCAGTGGGCGGACAGGGGGCAACACTGAAGCTTTCTTT. It specifies CASSGRTGGNTEAFF. The chain has TRBV25-1 and TRBJ1-1, with 11 bases that match TRBD1. J was trimmed by 2 bases and V by 4 bases; bases with no gene match: 3. The CDR3 spans 15 residues. CDR1 and CDR2 (germline): MGHDK, SYGVNS.

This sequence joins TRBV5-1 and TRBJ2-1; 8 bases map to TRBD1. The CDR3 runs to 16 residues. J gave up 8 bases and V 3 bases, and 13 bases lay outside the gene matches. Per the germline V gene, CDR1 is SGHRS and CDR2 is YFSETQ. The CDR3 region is CASSSVVQGARDEQFF. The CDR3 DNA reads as TGCGCCAGCAGCTCGGTCGTGCAGGGGGCGCGGGATGAGCAGTTCTTC.

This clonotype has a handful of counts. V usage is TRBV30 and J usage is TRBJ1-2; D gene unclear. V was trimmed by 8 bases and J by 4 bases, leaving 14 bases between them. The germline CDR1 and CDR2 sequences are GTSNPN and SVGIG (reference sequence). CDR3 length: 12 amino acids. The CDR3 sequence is CARYAPIYGYTF. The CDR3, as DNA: TGTGCCCGCTATGCGCCGATCTATGGCTACACCTTC.

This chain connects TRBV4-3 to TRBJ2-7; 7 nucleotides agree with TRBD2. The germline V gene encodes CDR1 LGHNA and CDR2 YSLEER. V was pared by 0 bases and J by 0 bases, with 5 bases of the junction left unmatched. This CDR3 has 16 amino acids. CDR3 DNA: TGCGCCAGCAGCCAAGATCTGGCTAGCGGCTCCTACGAGCAGTACTTC. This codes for CASSQDLASGSYEQYF.

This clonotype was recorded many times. The CDR3 DNA reads TGTGCCAGCAGCTTCGGGCGGAGGACCGGGCGAGAGACCCAGTACTTC. Translating it yields CASSFGRRTGRETQYF. The chain joins TRBV5-6 to TRBJ2-5; D is perhaps TRBD2 (5 bases). The CDR3 totals 16 residues. Trimming left V 2 bases short and J 4 bases short, with 18 bases between. Germline V gene lookup returns CDR1 SGHDT and CDR2 YYEEEE.

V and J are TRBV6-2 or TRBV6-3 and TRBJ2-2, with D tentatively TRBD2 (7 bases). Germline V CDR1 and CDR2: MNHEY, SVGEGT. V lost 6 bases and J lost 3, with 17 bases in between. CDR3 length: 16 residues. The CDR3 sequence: CASRFGGGADTGELFF. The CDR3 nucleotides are TGTGCCAGCAGGTTTGGAGGGGGGGCCGACACCGGGGAGCTGTTTTTT.

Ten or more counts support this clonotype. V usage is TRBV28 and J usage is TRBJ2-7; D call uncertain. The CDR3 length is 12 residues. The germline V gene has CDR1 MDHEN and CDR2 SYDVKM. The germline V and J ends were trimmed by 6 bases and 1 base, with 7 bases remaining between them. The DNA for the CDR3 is TGTGCCAGCAGCGCCCCGTCCTACGAGCAGTACGTC. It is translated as CASSAPSYEQYV.

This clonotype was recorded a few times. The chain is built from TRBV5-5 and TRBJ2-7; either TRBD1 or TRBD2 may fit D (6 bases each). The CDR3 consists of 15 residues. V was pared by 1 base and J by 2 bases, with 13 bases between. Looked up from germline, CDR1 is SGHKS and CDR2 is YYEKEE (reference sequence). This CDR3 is CASSLRWGATYEQYV. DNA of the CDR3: TGTGCCAGCAGCTTGAGGTGGGGGGCTACCTACGAGCAGTACGTC.

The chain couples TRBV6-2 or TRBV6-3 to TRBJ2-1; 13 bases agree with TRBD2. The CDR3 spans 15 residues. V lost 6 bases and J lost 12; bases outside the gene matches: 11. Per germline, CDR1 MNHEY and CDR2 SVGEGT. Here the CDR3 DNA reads TGTGCCAGCAGCAACCGACTAGCGGGGGGCCGTGGGCAGTTCTTC. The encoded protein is CASSNRLAGGRGQFF.

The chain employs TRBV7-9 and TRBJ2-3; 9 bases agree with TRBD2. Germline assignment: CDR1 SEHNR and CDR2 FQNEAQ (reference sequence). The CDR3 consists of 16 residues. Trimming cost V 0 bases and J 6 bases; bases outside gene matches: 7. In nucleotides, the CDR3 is TGTGCCAGCAGCTTAGCCCTTGGCGGGAGGGGGGATACGCAGTATTTT. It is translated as CASSLALGGRGDTQYF.

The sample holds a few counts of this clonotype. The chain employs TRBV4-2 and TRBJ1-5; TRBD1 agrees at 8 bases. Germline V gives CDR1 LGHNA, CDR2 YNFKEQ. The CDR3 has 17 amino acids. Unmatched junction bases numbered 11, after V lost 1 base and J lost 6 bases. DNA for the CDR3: TGTGCCAGCAGCCAAGTAGGAGAGACAGGGGACGGTCAGCCCCAGCATTTT. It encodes CASSQVGETGDGQPQHF.

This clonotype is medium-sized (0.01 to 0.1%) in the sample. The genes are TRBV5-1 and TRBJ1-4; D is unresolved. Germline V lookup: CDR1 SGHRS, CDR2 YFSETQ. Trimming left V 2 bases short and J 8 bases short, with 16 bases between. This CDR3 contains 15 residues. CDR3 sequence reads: CASSFVGSLEEKLFF. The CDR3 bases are TGCGCCAGCAGCTTTGTCGGGTCTTTGGAAGAAAAACTGTTTTTT.

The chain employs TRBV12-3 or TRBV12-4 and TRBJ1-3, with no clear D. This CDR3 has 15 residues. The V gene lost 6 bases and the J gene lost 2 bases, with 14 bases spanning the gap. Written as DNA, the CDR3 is TGTGCCAGCAGCCTTTTGGTTGGGGCTGGAAACACCATATATTTT. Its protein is CASSLLVGAGNTIYF.

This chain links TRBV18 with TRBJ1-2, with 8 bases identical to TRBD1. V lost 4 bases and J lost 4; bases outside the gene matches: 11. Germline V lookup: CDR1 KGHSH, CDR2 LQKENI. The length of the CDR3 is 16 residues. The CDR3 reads CASSLVDRADSYGYTF. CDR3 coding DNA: TGTGCCAGCTCACTGGTGGACAGGGCCGACTCCTATGGCTACACCTTC.

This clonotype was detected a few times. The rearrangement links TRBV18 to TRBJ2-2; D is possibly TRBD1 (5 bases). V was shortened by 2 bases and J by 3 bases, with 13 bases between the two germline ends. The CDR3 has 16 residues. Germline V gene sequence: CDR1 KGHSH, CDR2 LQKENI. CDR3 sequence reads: CASSPGQGRDTGELFF. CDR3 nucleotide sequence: TGTGCCAGCTCACCAGGGCAGGGAAGGGACACCGGGGAGCTGTTTTTT.

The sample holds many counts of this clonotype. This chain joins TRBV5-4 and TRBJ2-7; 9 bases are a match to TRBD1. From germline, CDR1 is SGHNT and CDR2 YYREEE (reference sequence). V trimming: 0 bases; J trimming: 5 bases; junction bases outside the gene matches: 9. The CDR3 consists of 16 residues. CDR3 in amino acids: CASSLDGITGGHEQYF. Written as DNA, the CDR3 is TGTGCCAGCAGCTTGGATGGAATAACAGGGGGCCACGAGCAGTACTTC.

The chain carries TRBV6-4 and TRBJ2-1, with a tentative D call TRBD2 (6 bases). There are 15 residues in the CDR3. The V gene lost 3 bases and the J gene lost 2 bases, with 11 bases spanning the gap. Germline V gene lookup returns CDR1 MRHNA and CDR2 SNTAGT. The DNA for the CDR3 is TGTGCCAGCAGTGAGGAGGGAACAACCTACAATGAGCAGTTCTTC. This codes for CASSEEGTTYNEQFF.

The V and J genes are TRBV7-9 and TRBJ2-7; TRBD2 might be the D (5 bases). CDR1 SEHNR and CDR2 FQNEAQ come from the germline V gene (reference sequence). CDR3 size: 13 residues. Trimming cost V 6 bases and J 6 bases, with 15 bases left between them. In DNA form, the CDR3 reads TGTGCCAGCAGGTACCGGGGATTCGGCGAGCAGTACGTC. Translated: CASRYRGFGEQYV.

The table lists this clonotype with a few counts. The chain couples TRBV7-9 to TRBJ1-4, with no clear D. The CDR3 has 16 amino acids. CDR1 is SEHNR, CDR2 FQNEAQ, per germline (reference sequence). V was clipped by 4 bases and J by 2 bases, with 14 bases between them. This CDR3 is CASSWRTLGTNEKLFF. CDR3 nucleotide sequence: TGTGCCAGCAGCTGGAGGACTCTGGGGACTAATGAAAAACTGTTTTTT.

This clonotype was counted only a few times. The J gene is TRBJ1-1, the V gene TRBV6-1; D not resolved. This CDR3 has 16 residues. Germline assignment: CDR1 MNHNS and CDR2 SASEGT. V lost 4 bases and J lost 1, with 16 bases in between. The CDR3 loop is CASSAFLGRANTEAFF. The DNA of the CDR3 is TGTGCCAGCAGTGCGTTCCTCGGCCGGGCGAACACTGAAGCTTTCTTT.

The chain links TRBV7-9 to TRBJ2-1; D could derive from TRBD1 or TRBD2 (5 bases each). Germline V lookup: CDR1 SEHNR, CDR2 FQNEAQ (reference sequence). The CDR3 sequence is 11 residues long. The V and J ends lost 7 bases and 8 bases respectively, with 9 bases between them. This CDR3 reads CASIMGDEQFF. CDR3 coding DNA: TGTGCCAGCATCATGGGGGATGAGCAGTTCTTC.

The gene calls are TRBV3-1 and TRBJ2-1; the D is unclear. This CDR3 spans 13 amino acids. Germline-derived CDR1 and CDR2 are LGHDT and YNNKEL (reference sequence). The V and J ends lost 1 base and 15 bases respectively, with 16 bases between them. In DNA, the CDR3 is TGTGCCAGCAGCCAAGTCTTGACTTCCCAAATGTTCTTC. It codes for CASSQVLTSQMFF.

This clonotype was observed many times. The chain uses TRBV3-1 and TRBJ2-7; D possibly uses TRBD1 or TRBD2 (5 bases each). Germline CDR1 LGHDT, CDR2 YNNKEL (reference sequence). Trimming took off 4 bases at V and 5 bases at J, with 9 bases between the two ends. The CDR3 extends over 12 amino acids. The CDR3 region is CASSPLGDEQYF. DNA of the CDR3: TGTGCCAGCAGCCCGTTGGGGGACGAGCAGTACTTC.

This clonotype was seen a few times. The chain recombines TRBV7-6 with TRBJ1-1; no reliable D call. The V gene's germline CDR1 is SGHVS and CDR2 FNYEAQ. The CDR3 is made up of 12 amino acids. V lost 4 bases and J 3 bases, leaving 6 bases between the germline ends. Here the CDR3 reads CASSSLDTEAFF. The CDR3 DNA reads TGTGCCAGCAGCTCATTGGACACTGAAGCTTTCTTT.